This TCR beta chain emerged from a study of identical twins (TCRdb year 2016). Looking at the study overall: To test whether fetal clonotypes persist, this study deep-sequenced TCR alpha and beta repertoires from monozygotic twins, from unrelated adults of various ages, and from cord blood. To rule out contamination, the twin experiments were replicated at different times with different library preparation protocols.

Overall study outcomes, separate from this receptor: Compared with coincidental sharing between unrelated individuals, out-of-frame TCR alpha sequences shared between twins showed an excess of sequences with low generation probability. The excess sharing between twins in beta out-of-frame sequences was weaker because fewer shared sequences reduced the signal-to-noise ratio. In monozygotic twins, out-of-frame TCR alpha sharing was systematically underestimated by recombination models, although the models agreed with sharing between unrelated individuals. Fewer insertions were carried by abundant cord blood beta clonotypes; a weaker similar trend was observed in young adult naive repertoires, while no such trend was observed in memory repertoires. Because the same donors could not be followed over many years, the conclusions depended on cross-sectional statistical analysis. Invariant T cells such as MAIT and iNKT could partly confound zero-insertion analyses, although diverse VJ usage argued against such confounding for most clonotypes.

The CDR3 holds 12 amino acids from the cysteine to the phenylalanine. Only the CDR3 part of the read is kept: 36 bases, read in frame from the first base. CDR1 and CDR2 were assigned from the germline V gene as SQVTM and ANQGSEA. V is pruned by 6 bases and J by 4 bases, leaving 3 bases of the junction without a gene match. Receptor libraries were prepared by 5' RACE. Sequencer: Illumina HiSeq 2000. Template switching introduced a universal primer binding site; the final cDNA contained a unique molecular identifier, enabling accurate counting of TCR cDNA molecules. First-strand cDNA for TCR alpha and beta chains was synthesized from specific primers in the conserved constant-segment region. Each cDNA library was double barcoded, with a SMART-Mk sample barcode plus Illumina barcodes, to control for contamination. TruSeq adapter sequences and Illumina sample barcodes were added in two successive PCR steps. The TCR alpha and beta cDNA libraries were sequenced on the Illumina HiSeq platform using custom primers. The authors' analysis ran thus. MiGEC processed the raw reads to extract unique molecular identifiers, while MiXCR was used to determine the CDR3 positions. For each individual, recombination models were inferred using an EM algorithm with the repgenHMM and IGoR tools. The analysis of shared clonotypes was done with the tcR package in R, with sharing normalized by the product of cloneset sizes. To study raw recombination free of thymic and clonal selection effects, out-of-frame nonproductive sequences were analyzed. TCRdb applied fastp at Q25 and MiXCR to the public reads, then kept only in-frame beta chains. Every entry covers one CDR3 protein and lists the most common genes and DNA from its rows. None of the V and J calls come from the authors' own analysis; TCRdb made them. The sample records roughly 720,000 distinct CDR3 sequences, 15% to 20% of which are singletons. Around 12% of the sample is taken by the ten largest.

Only healthy Caucasian donors were included. Three pairs of female monozygotic twins, all aged roughly 18 to 30 years, made up the twin cohort. The RNA used for TCR libraries was isolated from peripheral blood mononuclear cells. Of note for this clonotype: Its antigen target is currently unknown. No quality values exist for individual bases; no much larger clone is one base distant.

These data were likewise used in another study, on T cells expressing NK-cell markers. The second study reports: TCR beta-chain repertoires were profiled in sorted CD3+CD56+NKG2C+, CD3+CD56+NKG2C- and CD3+CD56-NKG2C+ T-cell subsets from roughly eight donors. Among the eight sequenced donors, seven were HCMV-seropositive and one was HCMV-seronegative. In several experiments an anti-gammadeltaTCR antibody was added to restrict sorting to alphabetaTCR-expressing T cells. For five or six donors, the dominant CD3+CD56+NKG2C+ clonotypes were among the top 10 CD8+ clonotypes and accounted for roughly 1.0-7.5% of CD8+ T cells. Those dominant clonotypes were again the most abundant among CD3+CD56-NKG2C+ cells in four donors, at 28.3-60.1%. Whether the expanded NKG2C-expressing T cell clones were specific for HCMV antigens was left unclear. Randomly selected healthy volunteers, three men and five women, were used as the eight sequenced donors. To determine HCMV serostatus, a commercial ELISA kit was used to detect HCMV-specific IgG in serum. For about 6 donors, bulk peripheral blood T-cell repertoires were additionally sequenced from unsorted PBMC. Reads were demultiplexed and grouped by UMI with MIGEC, and clonotypes were assembled and quantified with MiTCR. Only TCR cDNA sequences supported by at least two reads were kept to exclude erroneous sequences. The tcR package was used for downstream repertoire analysis, with clonotypes matched between fractions based on CDR3 nucleotide sequence plus V segment. VDJmatch was used to annotate antigen specificity against VDJdb, with one amino acid substitution allowed in CDR3.

The clonotype was recovered from a woman aged 18-29 years in good health. The V gene is TRBV29-1 and the J gene is TRBJ1-2, and 9 junctional nucleotides match TRBD1. Source material: PBMCs. CDR3 region: CSVSGQGYGYTF. The DNA is TGCAGCGTATCGGGACAGGGCTATGGCTACACCTTC.